These T cell receptor beta chains were read from a single sample in a study of blood T cell repertoires in COVID-19. The repertoire was sequenced with immunoSEQ multiplex PCR; TCRdb's copy has only in-frame clones and lacks some. Found here are about 170,000 clones, approximately 90% of them singletons; the top ten hold more than 2%. Sequenced material: peripheral blood. The receptor source for this set is a middle-aged man who had recovered from COVID-19. CDR3s include the opening cysteine and the closing phenylalanine or tryptophan. A D gene is named only where the DNA matches it firmly. The size of a clone is reported for some rows only, either as once, few or many, or as a class for expanded clones.

d_call: -; j_call: TRBJ1-5; v_call: TRBV6-2/TRBV6-3; clone_size: -; cdr3_aa: CASSTGPKAIQPQHF; cdr3_nt: TGTGCCAGCAGTACGGGTCCTAAAGCCATTCAGCCCCAGCATTTT
d_call: TRBD1; j_call: TRBJ2-7; v_call: TRBV5-4; clone_size: -; cdr3_aa: CASSLPGQGSHEQYF; cdr3_nt: TGTGCCAGCAGCCTGCCGGGACAGGGTTCCCACGAGCAGTACTTC
d_call: TRBD1; j_call: TRBJ2-7; v_call: TRBV30; clone_size: once; cdr3_aa: CAGTGTGLPYEQYF; cdr3_nt: TGTGCCGGGACCGGGACAGGGTTGCCCTACGAGCAGTACTTC
d_call: TRBD1; j_call: TRBJ1-2; v_call: TRBV9; clone_size: -; cdr3_aa: CASSPGDRVAYGYTF; cdr3_nt: TGTGCCAGCAGCCCCGGGGACAGGGTGGCCTATGGCTACACCTTC
d_call: -; j_call: TRBJ1-2; v_call: TRBV15; clone_size: -; cdr3_aa: CATSHELGGTNYGYTF; cdr3_nt: TGTGCCACCAGCCACGAATTGGGAGGGACCAACTATGGCTACACCTTC
d_call: -; j_call: TRBJ1-4; v_call: TRBV2; clone_size: -; cdr3_aa: CASSPDEKLFF; cdr3_nt: TGTGCCAGCAGTCCCGATGAAAAACTGTTTTTT
d_call: -; j_call: TRBJ2-3; v_call: TRBV27; clone_size: once; cdr3_aa: CASSGTTSTDTQYF; cdr3_nt: TGTGCCAGCAGCGGAACGACTAGCACAGATACGCAGTATTTT
d_call: -; j_call: TRBJ2-2; v_call: TRBV5-5; clone_size: -; cdr3_aa: CASSLGSGGESGELFF; cdr3_nt: TGTGCCAGCAGCTTGGGTTCCGGGGGAGAGTCCGGGGAGCTGTTTTTT
d_call: -; j_call: TRBJ2-7; v_call: TRBV28; clone_size: -; cdr3_aa: CASKPEGRYMSEQYF; cdr3_nt: TGTGCCAGCAAACCCGAGGGTCGGTACATGAGCGAGCAGTACTTC
d_call: TRBD1; j_call: TRBJ1-1; v_call: TRBV10-3; clone_size: -; cdr3_aa: CAISESLGTVEAFF; cdr3_nt: TGTGCCATCAGTGAGTCGCTCGGGACAGTTGAAGCTTTCTTT
d_call: -; j_call: TRBJ2-3; v_call: TRBV27; clone_size: -; cdr3_aa: CASSPRGPADTQYF; cdr3_nt: TGTGCCAGCAGTCCGAGAGGGCCGGCAGATACGCAGTATTTT
d_call: TRBD2; j_call: TRBJ2-7; v_call: TRBV27; clone_size: -; cdr3_aa: CASSTTSVTYEQYF; cdr3_nt: TGTGCCAGCAGTACGACTAGCGTAACCTACGAGCAGTACTTC
d_call: -; j_call: TRBJ2-1; v_call: TRBV2; clone_size: -; cdr3_aa: CASKTAGEQFF; cdr3_nt: TGTGCCAGCAAGACAGCGGGCGAGCAGTTCTTC
d_call: -; j_call: TRBJ1-5; v_call: TRBV7-8; clone_size: once; cdr3_aa: CASSRTAGRPQHF; cdr3_nt: TGTGCCAGCAGCCGGACAGCCGGGAGGCCCCAGCATTTT
d_call: -; j_call: TRBJ1-2; v_call: TRBV16; clone_size: -; cdr3_aa: CASSQSLGGSSSF; cdr3_nt: TGTGCCAGCAGCCAATCGCTTGGGGGCTCCAGCTCCTTC
d_call: TRBD1; j_call: TRBJ1-3; v_call: TRBV5-4; clone_size: once; cdr3_aa: CASSSGTGRDTIYF; cdr3_nt: TGTGCCAGCAGCTCCGGGACAGGGCGAGACACCATATATTTT
d_call: TRBD1; j_call: TRBJ1-1; v_call: TRBV4-1; clone_size: once; cdr3_aa: CASSHGTEEAFF; cdr3_nt: TGCGCCAGCAGCCACGGGACAGAAGAAGCTTTCTTT
d_call: TRBD1; j_call: TRBJ2-3; v_call: TRBV24-1; clone_size: -; cdr3_aa: CATSDSTGGMADTQYF; cdr3_nt: TGTGCCACCAGTGATTCGACAGGGGGCATGGCAGATACGCAGTATTTT
d_call: -; j_call: TRBJ1-5; v_call: TRBV7-9; clone_size: -; cdr3_aa: CASSYTDSNQPQHF; cdr3_nt: TGTGCCAGCAGCTATACAGATAGCAATCAGCCCCAGCATTTT
d_call: -; j_call: TRBJ2-1; v_call: TRBV24-1; clone_size: -; cdr3_aa: CATSDLPNNEQFF; cdr3_nt: TGTGCCACCAGTGATTTGCCAAACAATGAGCAGTTCTTC
d_call: -; j_call: TRBJ1-6; v_call: TRBV9; clone_size: -; cdr3_aa: CASRESDNSPLHF; cdr3_nt: TGTGCCAGTCGGGAAAGTGATAATTCACCCCTCCACTTT
d_call: -; j_call: TRBJ2-6; v_call: TRBV19; clone_size: once; cdr3_aa: CASRPAGEPGANVLTF; cdr3_nt: TGTGCCAGTAGGCCGGCAGGGGAACCTGGGGCCAACGTCCTGACTTTC
d_call: TRBD2; j_call: TRBJ2-3; v_call: TRBV29-1; clone_size: -; cdr3_aa: CSVATSGASTDTQYF; cdr3_nt: TGCAGCGTTGCTACTAGCGGGGCTAGCACAGATACGCAGTATTTT
d_call: TRBD1; j_call: TRBJ2-2; v_call: TRBV19; clone_size: -; cdr3_aa: CASTQGLNTGELFF; cdr3_nt: TGTGCCAGTACACAGGGGTTAAACACCGGGGAGCTGTTTTTT
d_call: -; j_call: TRBJ2-1; v_call: TRBV19; clone_size: -; cdr3_aa: CASSNGRGAGSYNEQFF; cdr3_nt: TGTGCCAGTAGTAACGGACGGGGGGCGGGATCCTACAATGAGCAGTTCTTC
d_call: -; j_call: TRBJ2-3; v_call: TRBV6-5; clone_size: -; cdr3_aa: CASSRADTQYF; cdr3_nt: TGTGCCAGCAGTAGAGCCGATACGCAGTATTTT
d_call: TRBD1; j_call: TRBJ2-7; v_call: TRBV4-1; clone_size: -; cdr3_aa: CASSSQQGLGQVREQYF; cdr3_nt: TGCGCCAGCAGCTCTCAACAGGGGCTGGGACAGGTTAGAGAGCAGTACTTC
d_call: TRBD1; j_call: TRBJ1-2; v_call: TRBV30; clone_size: -; cdr3_aa: CAWGTGGDYGYTF; cdr3_nt: TGTGCCTGGGGGACAGGGGGCGACTATGGCTACACCTTC
d_call: -; j_call: TRBJ1-4; v_call: TRBV5-6; clone_size: -; cdr3_aa: CASSLGAGPFEKLFF; cdr3_nt: TGTGCCAGCAGCTTGGGGGCAGGGCCGTTTGAAAAACTGTTTTTT
d_call: TRBD1; j_call: TRBJ2-1; v_call: TRBV5-4; clone_size: few; cdr3_aa: CASSFPGQGYNEQFF; cdr3_nt: TGTGCCAGCAGCTTTCCGGGACAGGGGTACAATGAGCAGTTCTTC
d_call: -; j_call: TRBJ1-2; v_call: TRBV15; clone_size: -; cdr3_aa: CATSRAQSLYGYTF; cdr3_nt: TGTGCCACCAGCAGAGCTCAGTCGCTCTATGGCTACACCTTC
d_call: TRBD1; j_call: TRBJ2-5; v_call: TRBV9; clone_size: -; cdr3_aa: CASSVGQGASETQYF; cdr3_nt: TGTGCCAGCAGCGTAGGGCAGGGGGCGTCAGAGACCCAGTACTTC
d_call: TRBD2; j_call: TRBJ2-1; v_call: TRBV7-2; clone_size: -; cdr3_aa: CASSPQRGGGLSEQFF; cdr3_nt: TGTGCCAGCAGCCCGCAGCGGGGGGGCGGTCTTTCTGAGCAGTTCTTC
d_call: TRBD2; j_call: TRBJ2-7; v_call: TRBV7-2; clone_size: -; cdr3_aa: CASSLASGSLYEQYF; cdr3_nt: TGTGCCAGCAGCTTAGCTAGCGGGAGTCTCTACGAGCAGTACTTC
d_call: -; j_call: TRBJ1-2; v_call: TRBV7-8; clone_size: -; cdr3_aa: CASSLVATGYGYTF; cdr3_nt: TGTGCCAGCAGCTTGGTGGCGACAGGCTATGGCTACACCTTC
d_call: -; j_call: TRBJ1-2; v_call: TRBV28; clone_size: -; cdr3_aa: CASSFTAGPGYTF; cdr3_nt: TGTGCCAGCAGTTTTACGGCAGGGCCTGGCTACACCTTC
d_call: -; j_call: TRBJ2-5; v_call: TRBV27; clone_size: -; cdr3_aa: CASSPADFQETQYF; cdr3_nt: TGTGCCAGCAGTCCAGCGGACTTCCAAGAGACCCAGTACTTC
d_call: TRBD1; j_call: TRBJ1-5; v_call: TRBV28; clone_size: -; cdr3_aa: CASRGARGHVSNQPQHF; cdr3_nt: TGTGCCAGCAGAGGGGCCAGGGGGCATGTAAGCAATCAGCCCCAGCATTTT
d_call: TRBD2; j_call: TRBJ2-3; v_call: TRBV7-3; clone_size: once; cdr3_aa: CASSPASGRVDTQYF; cdr3_nt: TGTGCCAGCAGCCCAGCTAGCGGGAGGGTGGATACGCAGTATTTT
d_call: TRBD1; j_call: TRBJ1-2; v_call: TRBV19; clone_size: few; cdr3_aa: CASSRTGKGYTF; cdr3_nt: TGTGCCAGTAGTAGGACAGGGAAAGGCTACACCTTC
d_call: TRBD1; j_call: TRBJ2-7; v_call: TRBV7-9; clone_size: once; cdr3_aa: CASSSPGTGGSYEQYF; cdr3_nt: TGTGCCAGCAGCTCGCCGGGGACAGGGGGCTCCTACGAGCAGTACTTC
d_call: TRBD2; j_call: TRBJ2-3; v_call: TRBV7-2; clone_size: -; cdr3_aa: CASSLVVVGGGAKDTQYF; cdr3_nt: TGTGCCAGCAGCTTAGTAGTTGTCGGCGGGGGGGCCAAAGATACGCAGTATTTT
d_call: -; j_call: TRBJ1-1; v_call: TRBV4-1; clone_size: -; cdr3_aa: CASSQGESGAVVTEAFF; cdr3_nt: TGCGCCAGCAGCCAAGGGGAATCTGGGGCGGTGGTCACTGAAGCTTTCTTT
d_call: TRBD1; j_call: TRBJ2-3; v_call: TRBV5-4; clone_size: -; cdr3_aa: CASSLMGTGSADTQYF; cdr3_nt: TGTGCCAGCAGCTTGATGGGGACAGGGTCCGCAGATACGCAGTATTTT
d_call: -; j_call: TRBJ2-3; v_call: TRBV6-5; clone_size: -; cdr3_aa: CASTPRLGPEDTQYF; cdr3_nt: TGTGCCAGCACCCCTCGGTTGGGGCCGGAAGATACGCAGTATTTT
d_call: -; j_call: TRBJ2-7; v_call: TRBV7-9; clone_size: -; cdr3_aa: CASSLGSAGIYEQYF; cdr3_nt: TGTGCCAGCAGCTTAGGATCTGCAGGGATCTACGAGCAGTACTTC
d_call: TRBD2; j_call: TRBJ2-3; v_call: TRBV29-1; clone_size: -; cdr3_aa: CSVTSGASTDTQYF; cdr3_nt: TGCAGCGTTACTAGCGGGGCTAGCACAGATACGCAGTATTTT